The 8 T cell receptor beta chains below were found in one sample sequenced in a study of OX40 agonist ivuxolimab in advanced cancers. Sequenced by immunoSEQ multiplex PCR; TCRdb stores in-frame clones only, minus some. The data show tens of thousands of clones, around 82% seen once. Sequenced here: CD4+ or CD8+ T cells sorted from blood, sampled in a trial of the OX40 agonist ivuxolimab. These receptors all come from an adult with an advanced solid tumor such as melanoma, head and neck, liver or kidney cancer.

This chain links TRBV7-2 with TRBJ2-7, with a tentative D call TRBD2 (6 bases). Germline V CDR1 and CDR2: SGHTA, FQGNSA. Trimming cost V 7 bases and J 0 bases, with 10 bases left between them. The CDR3 is 13 amino acids. The DNA of the CDR3 is TGTGCCAGCACCACCGGGAGCTCCTACGAGCAGTACTTC. Amino acids: CASTTGSSYEQYF.

The gene calls are TRBV18 and TRBJ1-3; D possibly corresponds to TRBD1 (5 bases). The V end lost 3 bases, the J end lost 4 bases, and 16 bases lay between the germline ends. Germline CDR1 and CDR2: KGHSH and LQKENI. CDR3 length: 16 amino acids. The chain's CDR3 is CASSPRTRSGGNTIYF. CDR3 bases: TGTGCCAGCTCACCGAGGACACGCTCGGGGGGAAACACCATATATTTT.

This chain uses TRBV7-9 with TRBJ2-5; D not certain. CDR3 length equals 11 residues. Germline CDR1 is SEHNR and CDR2 is FQNEAQ (reference sequence). The germline V and J ends were trimmed by 4 bases and 5 bases, with 5 bases remaining between them. The DNA of the CDR3 is TGTGCCAGCAGCTCGGAGGAGACCCAGTACTTC. Residues: CASSSEETQYF.

Written as DNA, the CDR3 is TGTGCCAGTAGTATGTCGGGCATAGCCTCCTACGAGCAGTACTTC. It yields the protein CASSMSGIASYEQYF. The J gene is TRBJ2-7, the V gene TRBV19; D gene uncertain. The ends were cut back, 3 bases at V and 0 bases at J, with 12 bases in the middle. The CDR3 is 15 residues long. Germline V gene data show CDR1 as LNHDA and CDR2 as SQIVND (reference sequence).

The chain recombines TRBV5-4 with TRBJ1-2; D uncertain. Germline V CDR1 and CDR2: SGHNT, YYREEE (reference sequence). The CDR3 loop spans 15 amino acids. V was cut by 4 bases and J by 2 bases, with 15 bases left in between. The CDR3 loop is CASSQPSRYNYGYTF. As DNA, the CDR3 is TGTGCCAGCAGCCAACCCAGCCGATACAACTATGGCTACACCTTC. The full variable domain, with the rest looked up from reference TRBV5-4 and TRBJ1-2, is ETGVTQSPTHLIKTRGQQVTLRCSSQSGHNTVSWYQQALGQGPQFIFQYYREEENGRGNFPPRFSGLQFPNYSSELNVNALELDDSALYLCASSQPSRYNYGYTFGSGTRLTVV.

The chain uses TRBV18 and TRBJ2-2; 8 bases are shared with TRBD1. Germline V gives CDR1 KGHSH, CDR2 LQKENI. The CDR3 consists of 16 residues. Trimming cost V 2 bases and J 4 bases; bases outside gene matches: 6. In nucleotides, the CDR3 is TGTGCCAGCTCACCAAAAGGGACAGGAGGCACCGGGGAGCTGTTTTTT. Translating gives CASSPKGTGGTGELFF.

The V gene is TRBV7-2, the J gene TRBJ1-2; no firm D call. Germline CDR1 SGHTA, CDR2 FQGNSA. V dropped 5 bases and J dropped 1 base, with 11 bases sitting between them. The CDR3 spans 14 residues. DNA of the CDR3: TGTGCCAGCAGCCCGACACCTTATAACTATGGCTACACCTTC. Encoded protein: CASSPTPYNYGYTF.

The chain couples TRBV27 to TRBJ2-3; 13 nucleotides align to TRBD2. V dropped 0 bases and J dropped 4; count of bases not matched to a gene: 7. The CDR3 runs 18 residues. Germline CDR1 and CDR2: MNHEY and SMNVEV (reference sequence). The CDR3 reads CASSLSNLLAGGPDTQYF. CDR3 sequence (DNA): TGTGCCAGCAGTTTATCGAACCTACTAGCGGGGGGGCCAGATACGCAGTATTTT.